This T cell receptor (beta chain) was captured in a study of CXCR3-negative and CXCR3-positive naive CD8 T cells. Triplicate sorts, a few hundred thousand cells apiece, were made for each CD8+ T cell subset. Germline lookup yields CDR1 SQVTM and CDR2 ANQGSEA. This CDR3 region has 12 residues. In regard to this clonotype: Its specificity is not known.

Via 5' RACE with UMI labels, TRB cDNA libraries were prepared. TCRdb reworked the 5' RACE reads into one entry per CDR3 protein, no DNA. The table lists some 110,000 distinct CDR3 sequences. Study outcomes and limitations: TRB CDR3s of CXCR3-positive naive cells were more hydrophobic than those of CXCR3-negative naive cells.

Specimen: naive CXCR3+ CD8+ T cells from blood. This sample's subset: CD45RO-CCR7+CD27+CD95- naive CD8+ T cells expressing CXCR3 (TNR3+). This sequence joins TRBV29-1 and TRBJ1-1; TCRdb calls TRBD1, which cannot be checked without DNA. This sequence was found in a human donor in good health. Some clones in this sample may be carry-over from other donors' samples. CDR3: CSVINRYTEAFF. Filled out from reference TRBV29-1 and TRBJ1-1, the complete variable domain reads SAVISQKPSRDICQRGTSLTIQCQVDSQVTMMFWYRQQPGQSLTLIATANQGSEATYESGFVIDKFPISRPNLTFSTLTVSNMSPEDSSIYLCSVINRYTEAFFGQGTRLTVV.